A single sample is the source of the 21 T cell receptor beta chains below, sequenced in a study of T cells in women clearing cervical HPV infection. Sequencing was performed with immunoSEQ multiplex PCR; in TCRdb, only in-frame clones are kept and a portion is missing. The sample's table shows 30,000 to 45,000 clones. The sample was blood buffy coat. These receptors were obtained from a woman between 18 and 70 years old with a cervical HPV16 infection that either progressed to CIN3+ or cleared (not recorded which).

Concerning this clone itself: From the germline J gene comes the end of the CDR3, since the read stops 3 residues before it. The rearrangement joins TRBV19 to TRBJ1-1; D ambiguous. Germline V lookup: CDR1 LNHDA, CDR2 SQIVND (reference sequence). Trimming took off 5 bases at V and 1 base at J, with 8 bases between the two ends. CDR3 length: 13 residues. The DNA read from the CDR3 is TGTGCCAGTAGTGCACAGACGAACACTGAA. Encoded protein: CASSAQTNTE. In full, the CDR3 is CASSAQTNTEAFF.

About this clone itself: The read finishes 3 residues shy of the CDR3 end, and the germline J gene is used to complete it. The rearrangement joins TRBV4-2 to TRBJ2-7; D possibly corresponds to TRBD2 (6 bases). The CDR3 sequence is 21 residues long. Germline CDR1 LGHNA, CDR2 YNFKEQ. Trimming took off 4 bases at V and 1 base at J, with 32 bases between the two ends. The CDR3 DNA, read in part, is TGTGCCAGCAGCCCACGCCACGCGGGGTGGGGCGGTCCCGGGACTTCCTACGAG. Protein: CASSPRHAGWGGPGTSYE. The CDR3, in full, reads CASSPRHAGWGGPGTSYEQYF.

Concerning this clone itself: The read stops 3 residues short of the end of the CDR3; the missing end is completed from the germline J gene. The rearrangement uses TRBV7-2 and TRBJ2-7; D is uncertain. Between the trimmed V and J ends, which lost 1 base and 0 bases, there was a span of 7 bases. The CDR3 is 14 amino acids. Germline CDR1 reads SGHTA; CDR2 reads FQGNSA. The CDR3 DNA, read in part, is TGTGCCAGCAGCTTAGTAACCAGCTCCTACGAG. This sequence encodes CASSLVTSSYE. The whole CDR3 protein is CASSLVTSSYEQYF.

Turning to this clone: From the germline J gene comes the end of the CDR3, since the read stops 3 residues before it. The rearrangement joins TRBV4-1 to TRBJ1-4; D uncertain. Trimming removed 0 bases at V and 2 bases at J, with 13 bases between. The germline CDR1 and CDR2 sequences are MGHRA and YSYEKL. The CDR3 spans 17 residues. CDR3 DNA, as far as it was read: TGCGCCAGCAGCCAAGACTTAGTAAGGGCCACTAATGAAAAA. This translates into CASSQDLVRATNEK. The entire CDR3 is CASSQDLVRATNEKLFF.

Points on this clone: With the read ending 3 residues before the CDR3 end, the germline J gene is used to fill in that end. The chain carries TRBV18 and TRBJ1-2; tentative D call: TRBD1 (5 bases). The CDR3 contains 17 residues. Germline values: CDR1 KGHSH, CDR2 LQKENI. The CDR3 loop is CASSPGVRGSKARDYTF. The DNA read from the CDR3 is TGTGCCAGCTCACCAGGGGTTCGGGGGTCTAAAGCGAGGGAC.

To note about this clone: Read sequence stops 3 residues before the CDR3 end, and the germline J gene provides the missing end. The chain employs TRBV4-1 and TRBJ1-2, with a weak D call TRBD1 (6 bases). Germline V CDR1 and CDR2: MGHRA, YSYEKL. CDR3 length: 15 residues. CDR3 amino acids: CASSQDPQGRRGYTF. The sequenced CDR3 bases are TGCGCCAGCAGCCAAGATCCCCAGGGGAGGAGGGGC.

Here the CDR3 reads CASSLASTGPQPQHF. The covered CDR3 bases are TGTGCCAGCAGCTTGGCCTCTACAGGGCCTCAGCCC. V and J are TRBV5-6 and TRBJ1-5; weak D call: TRBD1 (6 bases). The read finishes 3 residues shy of the CDR3 end, and the germline J gene is used to complete it. The germline V and J ends were trimmed by 0 bases and 6 bases, with 13 bases remaining between them. This CDR3 spans 15 amino acids. Germline V gene sequence: CDR1 SGHDT, CDR2 YYEEEE.

CDR3 bases read: TGTGCCAGCACAGGGGGTAGGTATGAG. This encodes CASTGGRYE. The whole CDR3 sequence is CASTGGRYEQFF. The rearrangement links TRBV6-2 or TRBV6-3 to TRBJ2-1; 7 bases agree with TRBD1. The DNA ends 3 residues before the CDR3 does, and the rest of the CDR3 is filled in from the germline J gene. Germline CDR1 reads MNHEY; CDR2 reads SVGEGT. The CDR3 covers 12 residues. The V and J ends lost 7 bases and 8 bases, in that order; junction bases with no gene match: 5.

As to this clone: The read is 3 residues too short to cover the CDR3 end, so that end is filled in from the germline J gene. The chain recombines TRBV7-9 with TRBJ1-4; 8 positions agree with TRBD1. This CDR3 is built from 14 residues. J lost 7 bases, V lost 5 bases, and 6 bases had no gene match. The germline V gene encodes CDR1 SEHNR and CDR2 FQNEAQ (reference sequence). The covered CDR3 bases are TGTGCCAGCAGCGGGGACAGGTCATTTGAAAAA. It translates to CASSGDRSFEK. The whole CDR3 is CASSGDRSFEKLFF.

Points on this clone: The CDR3 extends 3 residues past the end of the read, so its final part is completed from the germline J gene. The chain uses TRBV18 and TRBJ1-5; maybe TRBD1 (5 bases). This CDR3 comprises 14 residues. The V end was cut by 3 bases, the J end by 3 bases, with 9 bases between. Germline CDR1 and CDR2: KGHSH and LQKENI. CDR3 loop: CASSPSGLNQPQHF. CDR3 bases read: TGTGCCAGCTCACCCTCAGGGCTCAATCAGCCC.

Comment on this clone: The read stops 3 residues short of the end of the CDR3; the missing end is completed from the germline J gene. The V call is TRBV7-6, the J call TRBJ2-2; TRBD1 aligns across 8 bases. J lost 0 bases, V lost 5 bases, and 8 bases had no gene match. Germline V gene data show CDR1 as SGHVS and CDR2 as FNYEAQ. This CDR3 spans 17 amino acids. The CDR3: CASSPGRGQANTGELFF. Incomplete CDR3 DNA: TGTGCCAGCAGCCCTGGCAGGGGACAGGCGAACACCGGGGAG.

Notes on this clone: The sequenced fragment ends 3 residues before the CDR3 boundary, so the rest is inferred from the germline J gene. The rearrangement joins TRBV20-1 to TRBJ1-6, with no clear D. The CDR3 loop spans 13 amino acids. Germline-derived CDR1 and CDR2 are DFQATT and SNEGSKA (reference sequence). Trimming cost V 5 bases and J 8 bases, with 13 bases left between them. The CDR3 DNA, read in part, is TGCAGTGCTCGCCACCCCGGGGATTCACCC. This gives the protein CSARHPGDSP. The CDR3 as a whole reads CSARHPGDSPLHF.

About this clone: The read halts 3 residues ahead of the CDR3 end, with the missing end drawn from the germline J gene. This rearrangement joins TRBV29-1 to TRBJ2-1, with 7 bases matching TRBD1. Germline V gives CDR1 SQVTM, CDR2 ANQGSEA. The CDR3 length is 14 residues. V lost 2 bases, J lost 8 bases, and 9 bases stayed unmatched. CDR3 amino acids: CSVENRGSNDEQFF. Incomplete CDR3 DNA: TGCAGCGTTGAAAACAGGGGATCTAATGATGAG.

On this clone: The CDR3 end is not reached by the read, which stops 3 residues before it; the germline J gene fills it in. The V gene is TRBV24-1, the J gene TRBJ2-2, with 7 nucleotides matching TRBD2. Trimming removed 0 bases from V and 4 bases from J; junction bases left unmatched: 4. The CDR3 length is 16 residues. Germline assignment: CDR1 KGHDR and CDR2 SFDVKD. This CDR3 is CATSDLRTSATGELFF. The part of the CDR3 DNA that was read is TGTGCCACCAGTGATTTGAGGACTAGTGCCACCGGGGAG.

To note about this clone: Sequencing ends 3 residues short of the CDR3 end; the germline J gene provides the rest. The rearrangement joins TRBV11-2 to TRBJ2-1; no definite D call. The V gene's germline CDR1 is SGHAT and CDR2 FQNNGV. V lost 2 bases to trimming and J lost 5 bases, with 7 bases between them. The CDR3 sequence is 13 residues long. Partial CDR3 DNA: TGTGCCAGCAGCTTAAGGGTGGACAATGAG. Its translation: CASSLRVDNE. From start to end, the CDR3 is CASSLRVDNEQFF.

Points on this clone: The CDR3 is cut off 3 residues early in the read; its end comes from the germline J gene. The rearrangement links TRBV9 to TRBJ2-3, with 8 bases matching TRBD2. Germline loops: CDR1 SGDLS, CDR2 YYNGEE. Germline trimming cut 2 bases from V and 2 bases from J; bases unmatched to any gene: 1. The CDR3 is 14 amino acids. This chain's CDR3 is CASSVSGDTDTQYF. The part of the CDR3 DNA that was read is TGTGCCAGCAGCGTTAGCGGGGACACAGATACG.

CDR3 DNA (partial): TGTGCCAGCTCCCCGACGGGGGGCAATCAGCCC. The encoded protein is CASSPTGGNQP. From start to end, the CDR3 is CASSPTGGNQPQHF. V is TRBV18 and J is TRBJ1-5, with D tentatively TRBD1 (5 bases). Read coverage stops 3 residues before the CDR3 terminus; the germline J gene supplies the remainder. Per germline, CDR1 KGHSH and CDR2 LQKENI. V was shortened by 6 bases and J by 2 bases, with 11 bases between the two germline ends. The CDR3 is 14 amino acids.

About this clone itself: The read ends 3 residues before the CDR3 terminus; that terminus is restored from the germline J gene. The rearrangement links TRBV5-1 to TRBJ2-2; 12 nucleotides agree with TRBD1. The germline V gene encodes CDR1 SGHRS and CDR2 YFSETQ. CDR3 length: 15 amino acids. V gave up 4 bases and J gave up 6 bases; unmatched junction bases: 4. CDR3 DNA, as far as it was read: TGCGCCAGCAGCCCGGGACAGGGGGCCTCCGGGGAG. It specifies CASSPGQGASGE. In full, the CDR3 is CASSPGQGASGELFF.

For this clone: The read ends 3 residues before the CDR3 terminus; that terminus is restored from the germline J gene. The chain carries TRBV5-5 and TRBJ2-2, with 9 bases identical to TRBD2. CDR3 length: 14 amino acids. The V gene's germline CDR1 is SGHKS and CDR2 YYEKEE (reference sequence). V trimming: 3 bases; J trimming: 4 bases; junction bases outside the gene matches: 1. The CDR3 DNA, read in part, is TGTGCCAGCAGCTCTAGCGGGGCCACCGGGGAG. It translates to CASSSSGATGE. The CDR3 reads in full as CASSSSGATGELFF.

On this clone: The CDR3 goes on 3 residues after the read ends, and that part is filled in from the germline J gene. This specimen includes other DNA sequences encoding the same CDR3. The chain is built from TRBV29-1 and TRBJ2-6; D perhaps matches TRBD2 (6 bases). The germline gives CDR1 SQVTM, CDR2 ANQGSEA. V was cut by 2 bases and J by 2 bases, with 13 bases left in between. The CDR3 extends over 16 amino acids. The CDR3 protein is CSVETSWAPGANVLTF. The part of the CDR3 DNA that was read is TGCAGCGTTGAAACTAGCTGGGCTCCTGGGGCCAACGTC.

Notes on this clone: The read terminates 3 residues before the CDR3 end, so the remaining end is supplied by the germline J gene. This rearrangement joins TRBV19 to TRBJ2-5; 15 nucleotides line up with TRBD2. The CDR3 consists of 15 residues. The J segment lost 4 bases and the V segment lost 5 bases, leaving 2 bases of the junction unmatched. The germline CDR1 and CDR2 sequences are LNHDA and SQIVND (reference sequence). CDR3 bases read: TGTGCCAGTAGTGGACTAGCGGGAGGGCCAGAGACC. It translates to CASSGLAGGPET. In full, the CDR3 is CASSGLAGGPETQYF.